What follows are 29 T cell receptor beta chains derived from one specimen sequenced in a study of vaccination effects on CD4 cells after COVID-19. Once cultured for roughly 10 days, the cells underwent separation to obtain CD4+ T cells. The protocol was immunoSEQ multiplex PCR, while the TCRdb copy is restricted to in-frame clones and leaves out a portion. The data hold 45,000 to 50,000 clones, with roughly three quarters observed a single time. The antigens of these receptors remain unknown. The sequencing here drew on CD4+ T cells from PBMCs cultured without peptide, taken before COVID-19 vaccination. The receptors come from a human donor who had a prior SARS-CoV-2 infection.

V gene TRBV12-3 or TRBV12-4 combines with J gene TRBJ2-3; D gene unclear. The CDR3 is 13 amino acids. With 6 bases removed from V and 4 bases from J, the gap between germline ends came to 11 bases. Written as DNA, the CDR3 is TGTGCCAGCAGCCTTAGCTGGTCAGATACGCAGTATTTT. This sequence encodes CASSLSWSDTQYF.

This chain connects TRBV5-8 to TRBJ1-1, with TRBD1 matching over 7 bases. The CDR3 length is 16 residues. Per the germline V gene, CDR1 is SGHTS and CDR2 is YDEGEE. The trim removed 1 base at V and 3 bases at J, leaving 9 bases unmatched. The CDR3: CASSLSQGRGDTEAFF. DNA for the CDR3: TGTGCCAGCAGCTTGTCTCAAGGCAGGGGGGACACTGAAGCTTTCTTT.

The CDR3 DNA is TGTGCCAGCAGTCCGGGAGGACTAGCGGGAGGGTTCGAGCAGTACTTC. Translation: CASSPGGLAGGFEQYF. The V call is TRBV6-2 or TRBV6-3, the J call TRBJ2-7; 15 bases are a match to TRBD2. The CDR3 loop spans 16 amino acids. The trim removed 5 bases at V and 6 bases at J, leaving 8 bases unmatched. The germline V gene encodes CDR1 MNHEY and CDR2 SVGEGT.

The chain carries TRBV7-3 and TRBJ2-1; D is ambiguous. The V end was cut by 5 bases, the J end by 11 bases, with 13 bases between. CDR3 length: 12 residues. The germline V gene has CDR1 SGHTA and CDR2 FQGTGA. The CDR3 sequence: CASSQTELKQFF. The CDR3 DNA reads as TGTGCCAGCAGCCAAACTGAACTAAAGCAGTTCTTC.

The rearrangement uses TRBV2 and TRBJ1-5; perhaps TRBD1 as D (5 bases). CDR1 SNHLY and CDR2 FYNNEI come from the germline V gene. The CDR3 loop spans 14 amino acids. Trimming stripped 7 bases from V and 6 bases from J, with 16 bases between. The CDR3 region has the DNA TGTGCCAGCAATTCCCAAGGGGTGGGTCAGCCCCAGCATTTT. Translated, it gives CASNSQGVGQPQHF.

The chain has TRBV5-1 and TRBJ2-7; the D gene could be TRBD1 or TRBD2 (5 bases each). This CDR3 has 12 residues. The germline V gene encodes CDR1 SGHRS and CDR2 YFSETQ. Trimming cost V 6 bases and J 5 bases, with 12 bases left between them. The CDR3 here is CASNGAGDEQYF. The CDR3 DNA sequence: TGCGCCAGCAACGGGGCCGGAGACGAGCAGTACTTC.

The V and J genes are TRBV5-4 and TRBJ1-5; unclear D gene. Germline values: CDR1 SGHNT, CDR2 YYREEE (reference sequence). The CDR3 contains 12 residues. V dropped 1 base and J dropped 7 bases, with 6 bases sitting between them. The CDR3 sequence is CASSLLGQPQHF. The CDR3 DNA follows: TGTGCCAGCAGCTTGCTTGGGCAGCCCCAGCATTTT.

V is TRBV7-3 and J is TRBJ2-3, with 7 bases aligning to TRBD2. The germline gives CDR1 SGHTA, CDR2 FQGTGA. J lost 2 bases, V lost 1 base, and 6 bases had no gene match. The CDR3 sequence is 16 residues long. Here the CDR3 DNA reads TGTGCCAGCAGCTTAAATGGGGGAGGGGCCACAGATACGCAGTATTTT. Amino acid sequence: CASSLNGGGATDTQYF. Filled out from reference TRBV7-3 and TRBJ2-3, the complete variable domain reads GAGVSQTPSNKVTEKGKYVELRCDPISGHTALYWYRQSLGQGPEFLIYFQGTGAADDSGLPNDRFFAVRPEGSVSTLKIQRTERGDSAVYLCASSLNGGGATDTQYFGPGTRLTVL.

This chain connects TRBV7-2 to TRBJ1-2, with 7 bases aligning to TRBD1. Per germline, CDR1 SGHTA and CDR2 FQGNSA. The CDR3 is 18 residues long. V dropped 1 base and J dropped 6; count of bases not matched to a gene: 17. For the CDR3, the DNA is TGTGCCAGCAGCTTAGGCCCCGAACAAGACAGGGTTTTGAATGGCTACACCTTC. Amino acids: CASSLGPEQDRVLNGYTF.

The gene calls are TRBV7-5 and TRBJ2-1. TRBV7-5 is an annotated pseudogene. The CDR3 totals 14 residues. The DNA of the CDR3 is TGTGCCAGAAGCTTAGTGTCCAACCTTGGGGAGCAGTTCTTC. It codes for CARSLVSNLGEQFF.

The chain is built from TRBV6-1 and TRBJ1-2; 8 bases line up with TRBD1. The CDR3 covers 17 residues. Germline CDR1 and CDR2: MNHNS and SASEGT. The junction had 8 bases not matched to a gene; V was cut back by 2 bases and J by 0 bases. The CDR3 DNA is TGTGCCAGCAGTGAACGCGCAGGGGGCGAAGCTAACTATGGCTACACCTTC. Translated: CASSERAGGEANYGYTF.

This clone is labeled hyperexpanded. The chain uses TRBV4-2 and TRBJ2-2, with 7 bases lining up with TRBD1. Germline loops: CDR1 LGHNA, CDR2 YNFKEQ. The CDR3 sequence is 15 residues long. The V gene end was trimmed by 3 bases and the J gene end by 2 bases; junction bases not matched to a gene: 3. DNA for the CDR3: TGTGCCAGCAGCCACGGGACAGTTAACACCGGGGAGCTGTTTTTT. Its protein is CASSHGTVNTGELFF.

This clone was recorded once. CDR3 amino acids: CASSSTGGTDTQYF. The CDR3 nucleotides are TGTGCCAGCAGCTCTACAGGGGGCACAGATACGCAGTATTTT. The rearrangement uses TRBV11-2 and TRBJ2-3, with 7 bases identical to TRBD1. V shed 4 bases, J shed 1 base, and the junction held 2 bases outside the gene matches. This CDR3 has 14 residues. The germline V gene encodes CDR1 SGHAT and CDR2 FQNNGV.

This clone was observed once. The rearrangement joins TRBV6-2 or TRBV6-3 to TRBJ2-5; D is tentatively TRBD1 or TRBD2 (5 bases each). The V end lost 2 bases, the J end lost 2 bases, and 9 bases lay between the germline ends. The CDR3 runs to 14 residues. Germline V gene lookup returns CDR1 MNHEY and CDR2 SVGEGT. CDR3 nucleotides: TGTGCCAGCAGTTACGGGACCTGGCAAGAGACCCAGTACTTC. Its protein product is CASSYGTWQETQYF.

The rearrangement uses TRBV6-6 and TRBJ1-4; weak D call: TRBD1 (5 bases). Germline CDR1 reads MNHNY; CDR2 reads SVGAGI (reference sequence). V lost 2 bases to trimming and J lost 5 bases, with 12 bases between them. The CDR3 runs to 15 residues. The CDR3 DNA is TGTGCCAGCAGTTACCCGACCGGGGGGAATGAAAAACTGTTTTTT. This codes for CASSYPTGGNEKLFF.

J is TRBJ2-1 and V is TRBV4-3, with 11 bases lining up with TRBD2. Germline CDR1 is LGHNA and CDR2 is YSLEER. The CDR3 contains 16 residues. V shed 2 bases, J shed 5 bases, and the junction held 5 bases outside the gene matches. In DNA, the CDR3 is TGCGCCAGCAGCCAAACGACTAGCGGGACCAACAATGAGCAGTTCTTC. Amino acids: CASSQTTSGTNNEQFF.

The J gene is TRBJ1-5, the V gene TRBV19, with 7 nucleotides matching TRBD1. From germline, CDR1 is LNHDA and CDR2 SQIVND (reference sequence). The V segment lost 6 bases and the J segment 4 bases; nucleotides outside the gene matches: 12. CDR3 size: 16 residues. CDR3 sequence (DNA): TGTGCCAGTAGCGTAGATAGGGACAGACTAAATCAGCCCCAGCATTTT. Protein product: CASSVDRDRLNQPQHF.

The J gene is TRBJ2-1, the V gene TRBV2; 8 bases map to TRBD1. The germline gives CDR1 SNHLY, CDR2 FYNNEI. This CDR3 contains 14 residues. J lost 0 bases, V lost 9 bases, and 4 bases had no gene match. CDR3 loop: CASKTGDSYNEQFF. The CDR3, as DNA: TGTGCCAGTAAGACAGGGGACTCCTACAATGAGCAGTTCTTC.

This CDR3 is CASSFLGAGAYNEQFF. In DNA form, the CDR3 reads TGTGCCAGCAGTTTTCTGGGAGCGGGAGCCTACAATGAGCAGTTCTTC. The chain uses TRBV27 and TRBJ2-1; 8 bases match TRBD2. The V and J ends lost 3 bases and 2 bases, in that order; junction bases with no gene match: 6. CDR1 MNHEY and CDR2 SMNVEV come from the germline V gene (reference sequence). CDR3 length: 16 residues.

The chain is built from TRBV2 and TRBJ2-3; D is possibly TRBD1 (6 bases). V was trimmed by 7 bases and J by 3 bases, leaving 8 bases between them. CDR1 is SNHLY, CDR2 FYNNEI, per germline. CDR3 length equals 12 residues. CDR3 region: CASNRDTDTQYF. CDR3 DNA: TGTGCCAGCAACAGGGATACAGATACGCAGTATTTT.

This chain joins TRBV7-2 and TRBJ2-1; 8 nucleotides match TRBD2. Germline V gives CDR1 SGHTA, CDR2 FQGNSA. The CDR3 is 14 residues long. The junction had 0 bases not matched to a gene; V was cut back by 3 bases and J by 2 bases. The CDR3: CASSFSGTYNEQFF. In DNA, the CDR3 is TGTGCCAGCAGCTTTAGCGGGACCTACAATGAGCAGTTCTTC.

This chain's CDR3 is CASSQMVSYNEQFF. Here the CDR3 DNA reads TGTGCCAGCAGCCAAATGGTCTCCTACAATGAGCAGTTCTTC. The V gene is TRBV4-2, the J gene TRBJ2-1; no firm D call. V was shortened by 2 bases and J by 0 bases, with 5 bases between the two germline ends. Germline CDR1 and CDR2: LGHNA and YNFKEQ. The CDR3 has 14 amino acids.

The rearrangement links TRBV12-1 to TRBJ2-1; TRBD2 reflects the table's D call only, with no check against the DNA. TRBV12-1 is termed a pseudogene. This CDR3 spans 14 amino acids. CDR3 residues: CASSFKGIAGEQFF. Written as DNA, the CDR3 is TGTGCCAGCAGCTTTAAAGGCATAGCGGGAGAGCAGTTCTTC.

This chain uses TRBV29-1 with TRBJ2-5, with D unresolved. Germline V lookup: CDR1 SQVTM, CDR2 ANQGSEA. Trimming removed 4 bases at V and 5 bases at J, with 11 bases between. There are 12 residues in the CDR3. The CDR3 DNA reads TGCAGCGTTGGGGCTATAGAGGAGACCCAGTACTTC. Translating it yields CSVGAIEETQYF.

This clone came up once. The V and J genes are TRBV7-9 and TRBJ1-1; D is ambiguous. Germline CDR1 reads SEHNR; CDR2 reads FQNEAQ (reference sequence). Trimming pared 3 bases from V and 1 base from J, leaving 6 bases between. CDR3 length equals 13 residues. The DNA of the CDR3 is TGTGCCAGCAGCTTCATCGAGAACACTGAAGCTTTCTTT. Translating gives CASSFIENTEAFF.

The gene calls are TRBV3-1 (or the pseudogene TRBV3-2) and TRBJ2-4; D assignment may be TRBD1 or TRBD2 (5 bases each). CDR3 length: 14 residues. Trimming removed 3 bases from V and 6 bases from J, with 12 bases in between. CDR1 and CDR2 from the germline V gene are LGHDT and YNNKEL (reference sequence). CDR3 DNA: TGTGCCAGCAGCCAGAATCAGGGAGCAAACATTCAGTACTTC. The encoded protein is CASSQNQGANIQYF.

V gene TRBV7-2 combines with J gene TRBJ2-7; D possibly corresponds to TRBD2 (6 bases). The germline V gene has CDR1 SGHTA and CDR2 FQGNSA. This CDR3 spans 14 amino acids. Between the trimmed V and J ends, which lost 5 bases and 4 bases, there was a span of 15 bases. The chain's CDR3 is CASSTSGTGYEQYF. For the CDR3, the DNA is TGTGCCAGCAGCACTTCCGGGACTGGGTACGAGCAGTACTTC.

The chain carries TRBV2 and TRBJ2-1; D not resolved. The CDR3 sequence is 14 residues long. V lost 3 bases, J lost 3 bases, and 9 bases lay in between. Germline V gene lookup returns CDR1 SNHLY and CDR2 FYNNEI. CDR3 in amino acids: CASSDSRVYNEQFF. DNA for the CDR3: TGTGCCAGCAGTGATTCTCGGGTCTACAATGAGCAGTTCTTC.

The CDR3: CAWSPIDRVRGNTIYF. The CDR3 region has the DNA TGTGCCTGGAGTCCAATCGACAGGGTGAGGGGAAACACCATATATTTT. The J gene is TRBJ1-3, the V gene TRBV30; 7 bases fit TRBD1. V shed 2 bases and J 4 bases; nucleotides not matched to a gene: 11. Germline-derived CDR1 and CDR2 are GTSNPN and SVGIG (reference sequence). The CDR3 totals 16 residues. Using reference TRBV30 and TRBJ1-3 for the parts outside the CDR3, the full variable domain is SQTIHQWPATLVQPVGSPLSLECTVEGTSNPNLYWYRQAAGRGLQLLFYSVGIGQISSEVPQNLSASRPQDRQFILSSKKLLLSDSGFYLCAWSPIDRVRGNTIYFGEGSWLTVV.